This T cell receptor (beta chain) originates from a study of T cells expressing NK-cell markers. For each CDR3 protein, TCRdb gives one entry from its re-call of the 5' RACE reads, without DNA. Its listing shows fewer than 300,000 distinct CDR3 sequences. Study-wide results and caveats: Where a few donors were concerned, these clonotypes also led the CD3+CD56-NKG2C+ fraction. Dominant NKG2C+ clonotypes made up roughly 1.0-7.5% of CD8+ T cells in several donors.

The CDR3 is made up of 14 amino acids. The germline gives CDR1 SGHNT, CDR2 YYREEE (reference sequence). Regarding this clonotype: Its antigen remains unknown.

What was sequenced was blood T cells: a sorted CD56 or NKG2C T cell subset, CD4+ or CD8+ T cells, or bulk PBMC T cells (not recorded which). This chain joins TRBV5-4 and TRBJ2-5; the TCRdb D gene call, TRBD1, has no DNA to confirm it. This clonotype originated in a woman aged 18-70 years in good health. This chain's CDR3 is CASRHPRDGGAQYF.